This T cell receptor (beta chain) originates from a study of T cell clonality in common variable immunodeficiency. This clone was detected ten times or more. Sequencing input was equivalent genomic DNA from CVID and controls. Using immunoSEQ multiplex PCR, the repertoire was profiled, and TCRdb retains in-frame clones only, with some absent. Recorded here are about 52,000 clones, none singletons. Blood samples were heparinized, about 5 to 8 ml per donor. This clonotype originated in a person aged 18 to 75 in good health. The material sequenced was peripheral blood mononuclear cells.

CDR3 residues: CASSIQGATDTQYF. The sequenced part of the CDR3 DNA is TGTGCCAGTAGTATACAGGGGGCTACAGATACG. The chain couples TRBV19 to TRBJ2-3, with 8 bases matching TRBD1. The sequenced fragment ends 3 residues before the CDR3 boundary, so the rest is inferred from the germline J gene. CDR1 and CDR2 (germline): LNHDA, SQIVND (reference sequence). V lost 2 bases to trimming and J lost 3 bases; unmatched junction nucleotides: 1. The CDR3 covers 14 residues. The entire variable domain, with the rest obtained from reference TRBV19 and TRBJ2-3, is as follows: DGGITQSPKYLFRKEGQNVTLSCEQNLNHDAMYWYRQDPGQGLRLIYYSQIVNDFQKGDIAEGYSVSREKKESFPLTVTSAQKNPTAFYLCASSIQGATDTQYFGPGTRLTVL.